The 14 T cell receptor beta chains below were found in one sample sequenced in a study of blood T cell repertoires in COVID-19. TCRdb's copy holds only in-frame clones and misses some; the assay was immunoSEQ multiplex PCR. The sample contains roughly 420,000 clones, 70% to 90% of which appear only once. Sequenced input: PBMCs or T cells enriched from blood (not recorded which). These receptors all stem from a woman in her 30s with acute COVID-19.

The chain is built from TRBV18 and TRBJ2-3, with D unresolved. The CDR3 totals 14 residues. Germline-derived CDR1 and CDR2 are KGHSH and LQKENI. Between the trimmed V and J ends, which lost 1 base and 4 bases, there was a span of 9 bases. The chain's CDR3 is CASSPLRTPDTQYF. CDR3 in DNA: TGTGCCAGCTCACCACTGAGAACCCCAGATACGCAGTATTTT. Together with reference TRBV18 and TRBJ2-3, the CDR3 gives the full variable domain: NAGVMQNPRHLVRRRGQEARLRCSPMKGHSHVYWYRQLPEEGLKFMVYLQKENIIDESGMPKERFSAEFPKEGPSILRIQQVVRGDSAAYFCASSPLRTPDTQYFGPGTRLTVL.

The chain has TRBV18 and TRBJ2-3; TRBD2 aligns across 11 bases. The CDR3 has 17 residues. Germline V gives CDR1 KGHSH, CDR2 LQKENI. V shed 0 bases, J shed 1 base, and the junction held 3 bases outside the gene matches. CDR3 DNA: TGTGCCAGCTCACCACCCTCTAGCGGGGGGCGCACAGATACGCAGTATTTT. Amino acids: CASSPPSSGGRTDTQYF.

The chain's CDR3 is CASSEYFEVFDSYNEQFF. CDR3 nucleotides: TGTGCCAGCAGTGAATATTTTGAGGTATTCGACTCCTACAATGAGCAGTTCTTC. This chain links TRBV25-1 with TRBJ2-1; no definite D call. CDR3 length: 18 amino acids. With 0 bases removed from V and 0 bases from J, the gap between germline ends came to 15 bases. Germline V gives CDR1 MGHDK, CDR2 SYGVNS.

V and J are TRBV7-9 and TRBJ2-7, with 8 bases aligning to TRBD1. The CDR3 length is 14 residues. CDR1 is SEHNR, CDR2 FQNEAQ, per germline (reference sequence). J was trimmed by 2 bases and V by 5 bases; bases with no gene match: 5. The CDR3 DNA sequence: TGTGCCAGCAGCCCCTCGGGACAGGCCTACGAGCAGTACTTC. This gives the protein CASSPSGQAYEQYF.

The chain is built from TRBV5-4 and TRBJ2-3; D is unclear. CDR1 and CDR2 from the germline V gene are SGHNT and YYREEE (reference sequence). This CDR3 region has 14 residues. The V end was cut by 0 bases, the J end by 0 bases, with 5 bases between. The CDR3 is CASSLAGSTDTQYF. The CDR3 nucleotides read TGTGCCAGCAGCTTGGCCGGTAGCACAGATACGCAGTATTTT.

The V call is TRBV19, the J call TRBJ2-3, with 11 bases matching TRBD2. CDR1 LNHDA and CDR2 SQIVND come from the germline V gene (reference sequence). The trim removed 2 bases at V and 2 bases at J, leaving 3 bases unmatched. The CDR3 spans 16 residues. This CDR3 is CASSILAGGLTDTQYF. The CDR3 bases are TGTGCCAGTAGTATACTAGCGGGGGGACTCACAGATACGCAGTATTTT.

The V gene is TRBV3-1 (or the pseudogene TRBV3-2), the J gene TRBJ1-2; D is possibly TRBD1 (6 bases). CDR3 size: 14 residues. The V end was cut by 3 bases, the J end by 8 bases, with 16 bases between. CDR1 is LGHDT, CDR2 YNNKEL, per germline (reference sequence). The CDR3 region has the DNA TGTGCCAGCAGCCATGATACAGGGCTTGCAGGCTACACCTTC. Its protein is CASSHDTGLAGYTF.

The genes are TRBV18 and TRBJ2-3; D possibly corresponds to TRBD1 (5 bases). The CDR3 sequence is 13 residues long. CDR1 and CDR2 (germline): KGHSH, LQKENI. V was clipped by 4 bases and J by 4 bases, with 9 bases between them. The CDR3 DNA is TGTGCCAGCTCACGCCTGACAGCAGATACGCAGTATTTT. Its protein is CASSRLTADTQYF. Full variable domain (remainder filled in from reference TRBV18 and TRBJ2-3): NAGVMQNPRHLVRRRGQEARLRCSPMKGHSHVYWYRQLPEEGLKFMVYLQKENIIDESGMPKERFSAEFPKEGPSILRIQQVVRGDSAAYFCASSRLTADTQYFGPGTRLTVL.

CDR3 region: CASSPLGLSGGSTDTQYF. CDR3 nucleotides: TGTGCCAGCTCGCCCCTGGGTCTTAGCGGGGGAAGCACAGATACGCAGTATTTT. The rearrangement joins TRBV18 to TRBJ2-3; 9 positions match TRBD2. The CDR3 consists of 18 residues. V gave up 6 bases and J gave up 0 bases; unmatched junction bases: 13. Germline CDR1 is KGHSH and CDR2 is LQKENI.

J is TRBJ2-3 and V is TRBV7-3; the match to TRBD2 covers 9 bases. V trimming: 2 bases; J trimming: 2 bases; junction bases outside the gene matches: 5. The CDR3 sequence is 16 residues long. Germline V gives CDR1 SGHTA, CDR2 FQGTGA. CDR3 sequence reads: CASSLGASGITDTQYF. For the CDR3, the DNA is TGTGCCAGCAGCTTAGGAGCTAGCGGGATCACAGATACGCAGTATTTT.

The chain joins TRBV13 to TRBJ2-7; D is undetermined. The CDR3 runs 14 residues. V was trimmed by 0 bases and J by 3 bases, leaving 9 bases between them. Germline-derived CDR1 and CDR2 are PRHDT and FYEKMQ (reference sequence). The CDR3 reads CASSLGVTSYEQYF. The CDR3 region has the DNA TGTGCCAGCAGCTTAGGCGTCACAAGCTACGAGCAGTACTTC.

This sequence joins TRBV20-1 and TRBJ1-2, with 8 bases identical to TRBD1. Germline V gene data show CDR1 as DFQATT and CDR2 as SNEGSKA (reference sequence). This CDR3 is 11 amino acids long. Unmatched junction bases numbered 5, after V lost 6 bases and J lost 8 bases. The CDR3 spells CSARTGLGYTF. CDR3 bases: TGCAGTGCCCGGACAGGGCTCGGCTACACCTTC.

The genes are TRBV6-5 and TRBJ1-2; a weak D match, TRBD1 (6 bases). The CDR3 is 15 amino acids. Trimming cost V 6 bases and J 4 bases, with 18 bases left between them. Germline V gene data show CDR1 as MNHEY and CDR2 as SVGAGI. The CDR3 spells CASRLKGDTIYGYTF. The CDR3 DNA reads as TGTGCCAGCAGGCTCAAGGGGGACACCATCTATGGCTACACCTTC.

The chain has TRBV7-3 and TRBJ2-6, with TRBD1 identical over 10 bases. Germline CDR1 SGHTA, CDR2 FQGTGA. This CDR3 has 18 residues. V dropped 2 bases and J dropped 0; count of bases not matched to a gene: 4. The DNA of the CDR3 is TGTGCCAGCAGCTTACGACAGGGGGCTTACTCTGGGGCCAACGTCCTGACTTTC. Protein: CASSLRQGAYSGANVLTF.